This T cell receptor beta chain was sequenced for a study of blood T cell repertoires in COVID-19. Study-level background: Collection of acute and convalescent COVID-19 samples took place in the United States, Italy and Spain. In each case, the material was cDNA or gDNA derived from T cells, B-cell-depleted T cells, or PBMCs.

Per the original data handling: Quantification of nucleated cells was approximated via reference gene primer amplification. Sequenced by immunoSEQ multiplex PCR; TCRdb stores in-frame clones only, minus some. The DNA gave D and trimming, while V, J and clone size come from that table. The table includes under 250,000 clones, 80% to 95% detected once. V lost 1 base, J lost 8 bases, and 11 bases lay in between. This CDR3 comprises 14 residues. Germline CDR1 reads SGHTA; CDR2 reads FQGNSA. The Seattle patients, enrolled during active infection, were followed longitudinally. This rearrangement joins TRBV7-2 to TRBJ1-4, with D perhaps matching TRBD1 (6 bases). The receptor was derived from a man aged 60-69 years with COVID-19, enrolled during active disease. The specimen was peripheral blood. Here the CDR3 DNA reads TGTGCCAGCAGCTTAGATAACAGGGTGGAAAAACTGTTTTTT. Translating gives CASSLDNRVEKLFF.